The clone carrying this T cell receptor (beta chain) was seen repeatedly, ten times or more. Antigen: not known. CDR3 size: 9 residues. This entry belongs to a study of blood T cells in healthy people across ages. Study observations and caveats: Per-million-T-cell TCR beta diversity fell roughly linearly with age.

Primers used in a second PCR of roughly 7 to 11 cycles were a sample-barcoded 5' primer and a J-beta primer mix. TCRdb reanalysed the 5' RACE reads using MiXCR and keeps one entry per CDR3 protein. Of about 930,000 distinct CDR3 sequences in the sample, just under 30% are singletons; the top ten hold 10%. Another study also made use of these data, one on T cells of mothers and their children. That paper adds: All donors were healthy and Caucasian; they were a few mothers and their six children. When the second PCR was run, its M1S primer added sample barcodes and 2-4 random nucleotides. The yield was over 9.5 million TCR beta CDR3 reads from each mother and a few million from each child.

The clonotype originates from a woman between 40 and 50 years old in good health. Sequencing input: blood. The V gene is TRBV21-1, the J gene TRBJ2-5; the DNA was not used to check the table's D call, TRBD1. TRBV21-1 is flagged as a pseudogene. CDR3 in amino acids: CASGGTQYF. The DNA for the CDR3 is TGTGCCAGCGGGGGGACCCAGTACTTC.